The 27 T cell receptor beta chains below were found in one sample sequenced in a study of CD8+CD57+ T cells in acquired aplastic anemia. Flow cytometry had shown expanded CD8+CD57+ cells in the patients chosen for sequencing. Genomic DNA, serving as template, underwent TCR beta VDJ and CDR3 profiling. One entry per CDR3 protein results from TCRdb running MiXCR on the reads. The repertoire holds 450,000 to 550,000 distinct CDR3 sequences, roughly 34% seen once, with 0.82% in the top ten. The sample consisted of sorted CD4+, CD8+, or CD8+CD57+ T cells (not recorded which) from PBMCs. Source of these receptors: a human donor with aplastic anemia.

This clonotype was recorded many times. This sequence joins TRBV7-2 and TRBJ1-1, with TRBD1 identical over 10 bases. The junction had 2 bases not matched to a gene; V was cut back by 0 bases and J by 7 bases. The CDR3 is 14 residues long. CDR1 and CDR2 from the germline V gene are SGHTA and FQGNSA. CDR3 DNA sequence: TGTGCCAGCAGCTTAGCTGGACAGGGGGTTGAAGCTTTCTTT. This codes for CASSLAGQGVEAFF.

This clonotype was counted at least ten times. The V gene is TRBV7-8, the J gene TRBJ2-2, with D uncertain. The CDR3 covers 12 residues. Per the germline V gene, CDR1 is SGHVS and CDR2 is FQNEAQ. V dropped 5 bases and J dropped 1 base, with 2 bases sitting between them. The CDR3 sequence is CASSVNTGELFF. The CDR3 nucleotides read TGTGCCAGCAGCGTGAACACCGGGGAGCTGTTTTTT.

This clonotype was counted a few times. A much larger clone sits a single nucleotide away, making a read error possible. The chain joins TRBV19 to TRBJ1-5; TRBD1 might be the D (5 bases). Trimming left V 8 bases short and J 0 bases short, with 14 bases between. The CDR3 is 15 residues long. CDR1 is LNHDA and CDR2 is SQIVND in the germline V gene (reference sequence). The CDR3 DNA follows: TGTGCCAGTGAGACAGAGCTCTATAGCAATCAGCCCCAGCATTTT. Translating it yields CASETELYSNQPQHF.

The genes are TRBV10-3 and TRBJ1-2; D perhaps matches TRBD1 (6 bases). CDR3 length: 15 amino acids. V was shortened by 0 bases and J by 2 bases, with 10 bases between the two germline ends. From germline, CDR1 is ENHRY and CDR2 SYGVKD. CDR3 in DNA: TGTGCCATCAGTGAGTCGGGAGGGACAAACTATGGCTACACCTTC. Amino acid sequence: CAISESGGTNYGYTF.

This clonotype was recorded a few times. The chain has TRBV13 and TRBJ1-2, with 8 nucleotides matching TRBD1. Germline-derived CDR1 and CDR2 are PRHDT and FYEKMQ (reference sequence). The CDR3 is 18 amino acids. Germline trimming cut 3 bases from V and 2 bases from J; bases unmatched to any gene: 14. The CDR3 coding sequence is TGTGCCAGCAGCTTGGGACAGGCCCACTCTGGGGGAAACTATGGCTACACCTTC. Residues: CASSLGQAHSGGNYGYTF.

CDR3 bases: TGTGCCAGCTCATCATCGACAGGGATCGGGGAGGTTGGTGGCTACACCTTC. Protein product: CASSSSTGIGEVGGYTF. The chain has TRBV18 and TRBJ1-2; TRBD1 agrees at 7 bases. This CDR3 is built from 17 residues. In germline, CDR1 is KGHSH, CDR2 LQKENI. J was trimmed by 7 bases and V by 5 bases; bases with no gene match: 19.

This rearrangement joins TRBV12-3 or TRBV12-4 to TRBJ2-4; D gene ambiguous. V dropped 6 bases and J dropped 2 bases, with 14 bases sitting between them. The CDR3 consists of 15 residues. The CDR3 bases are TGTGCCAGCAGCCACCCAAGTCTTCCCAAAAACATTCAGTACTTC. Its protein is CASSHPSLPKNIQYF.

The rearrangement joins TRBV12-3 or TRBV12-4 to TRBJ2-2, with D maybe TRBD2 (6 bases). The V end lost 5 bases, the J end lost 7 bases, and 14 bases lay between the germline ends. The CDR3 runs 14 residues. CDR3 residues: CASSAGPGGGELFF. As DNA, the CDR3 is TGTGCCAGCAGTGCGGGACCCGGAGGCGGGGAGCTGTTTTTT.

Comment on this clonotype: Compared with germline, one end of the junction differs, possibly owing to a read error. The gene calls are TRBV7-2 and TRBJ1-2; D is perhaps TRBD1 (6 bases). The CDR3 loop spans 14 amino acids. Germline CDR1 is SGHTA and CDR2 is FQGNSA. The DNA of the CDR3 is TGTGCCGGCAGCCTCCCGGGGGCCTTCTATGGCTACACCTTC. Translated: CAGSLPGAFYGYTF. Full variable domain (outside the CDR3, taken from reference TRBV7-2 and TRBJ1-2): GAGVSQSPSNKVTEKGKDVELRCDPISGHTALYWYRQSLGQGLEFLIYFQGNSAPDKSGLPSDRFSAERTGGSVSTLTIQRTQQEDSAVYLCAGSLPGAFYGYTFGSGTRLTVV.

The chain employs TRBV4-3 and TRBJ1-2; tentative D call: TRBD1 (5 bases). Germline V lookup: CDR1 LGHNA, CDR2 YSLEER. V was trimmed by 4 bases and J by 4 bases, leaving 16 bases between them. The CDR3 is made up of 15 amino acids. CDR3 residues: CASSPAGRGTYGYTF. The CDR3 nucleotides read TGCGCCAGCAGCCCGGCCGGGAGGGGAACCTATGGCTACACCTTC.

The sample holds many counts of this clonotype. V is TRBV7-2 and J is TRBJ1-2, with D possibly matching TRBD1 (5 bases). CDR3 length equals 14 residues. Germline lookup yields CDR1 SGHTA and CDR2 FQGNSA. V shed 7 bases and J shed 3 bases, with 15 bases lying between them. The CDR3 region is CASITKGGDYGYTF. Written as DNA, the CDR3 is TGTGCCAGCATCACTAAGGGAGGGGACTATGGCTACACCTTC.

This sequence joins TRBV5-1 and TRBJ1-4, with D tentatively TRBD1 (6 bases). CDR3 length: 15 residues. Per germline, CDR1 SGHRS and CDR2 YFSETQ. V lost 4 bases and J lost 4, with 14 bases in between. CDR3 protein: CASSAEGQSNEKLFF. In DNA, the CDR3 is TGCGCCAGCAGCGCCGAAGGACAGAGTAATGAAAAACTGTTTTTT. Full variable domain (remainder filled in from reference TRBV5-1 and TRBJ1-4): KAGVTQTPRYLIKTRGQQVTLSCSPISGHRSVSWYQQTPGQGLQFLFEYFSETQRNKGNFPGRFSGRQFSNSRSEMNVSTLELGDSALYLCASSAEGQSNEKLFFGSGTQLSVL.

The rearrangement links TRBV4-2 to TRBJ1-6; TRBD1 matches 7 bases. The germline CDR1 and CDR2 sequences are LGHNA and YNFKEQ. The V and J ends lost 4 bases and 0 bases, in that order; junction bases with no gene match: 6. The CDR3 runs to 17 residues. The CDR3 region has the DNA TGTGCCAGCAGCCGCGGACAGGCAAACTCCTATAATTCACCCCTCCACTTT. Translating gives CASSRGQANSYNSPLHF.

This rearrangement joins TRBV7-2 to TRBJ1-1; D is unclear. From germline, CDR1 is SGHTA and CDR2 FQGNSA. V lost 2 bases and J 1 base, leaving 8 bases between the germline ends. The CDR3 is 14 amino acids. The CDR3 reads CASSLYRTNTEAFF. The CDR3 DNA reads as TGTGCCAGCAGCTTATACAGAACGAACACTGAAGCTTTCTTT.

The sample holds many counts of this clonotype. The chain employs TRBV20-1 and TRBJ2-7; D is possibly TRBD1 (5 bases). CDR3 length: 15 residues. In germline, CDR1 is DFQATT, CDR2 SNEGSKA (reference sequence). The germline V and J ends were trimmed by 0 bases and 5 bases, with 17 bases remaining between them. The CDR3 sequence: CSARDPSRETNEQYF. For the CDR3, the DNA is TGCAGTGCTAGAGATCCAAGCAGGGAAACGAACGAGCAGTACTTC.

This clonotype appeared many times. The gene calls are TRBV19 and TRBJ2-7; 11 bases align to TRBD2. CDR3 length: 15 residues. The trim removed 5 bases at V and 6 bases at J, leaving 9 bases unmatched. CDR1 and CDR2 from the germline V gene are LNHDA and SQIVND (reference sequence). The CDR3, as DNA: TGTGCCAGTAGTGTCGGGACTAGCGGAATTGTCGAGCAGTACTTC. This gives the protein CASSVGTSGIVEQYF. Together with reference TRBV19 and TRBJ2-7, the CDR3 gives the full variable domain: DGGITQSPKYLFRKEGQNVTLSCEQNLNHDAMYWYRQDPGQGLRLIYYSQIVNDFQKGDIAEGYSVSREKKESFPLTVTSAQKNPTAFYLCASSVGTSGIVEQYFGPGTRLTVT.

This clonotype was recorded at least ten times. The chain uses TRBV14 and TRBJ1-6; D is unresolved. Trimming took off 2 bases at V and 8 bases at J, with 10 bases between the two ends. The CDR3 length is 14 residues. The V gene's germline CDR1 is SGHDN and CDR2 FVKESK. The DNA for the CDR3 is TGTGCCAGCAGCCAACGCCGCCCTGATTCACCCCTCCACTTT. Residues: CASSQRRPDSPLHF.

This chain connects TRBV25-1 to TRBJ2-2; D perhaps matches TRBD2 (6 bases). Germline CDR1 and CDR2: MGHDK and SYGVNS. Trimming removed 2 bases from V and 5 bases from J, with 15 bases in between. The CDR3 length is 16 residues. Written as DNA, the CDR3 is TGTGCCAGCAGTGAACCTGGCGGGGTACGAACCGGGGAGCTGTTTTTT. This sequence encodes CASSEPGGVRTGELFF.

This clonotype has only a few counts. The rearrangement joins TRBV11-1 to TRBJ1-4; weak D call: TRBD1 (6 bases). Germline CDR1 and CDR2: SGHAT and FQDESV (reference sequence). There are 14 residues in the CDR3. The V end lost 5 bases, the J end lost 3 bases, and 10 bases lay between the germline ends. The CDR3 region is CASSGQSANEKLFF. CDR3 DNA: TGTGCCAGCAGCGGACAGTCGGCTAATGAAAAACTGTTTTTT.

This chain uses TRBV6-1 with TRBJ1-3, with 7 bases aligning to TRBD1. Germline V lookup: CDR1 MNHNS, CDR2 SASEGT. CDR3 length: 13 residues. Losses at the gene ends were 8 bases for V and 3 bases for J; bases not matched to a gene: 4. The CDR3 coding sequence is TGTGCCAGCCATAGACAGGGTGGAAACACCATATATTTT. Its protein product is CASHRQGGNTIYF.

The sample holds a few counts of this clonotype. The rearrangement links TRBV11-2 to TRBJ2-3, with TRBD2 matching 9 bases. This CDR3 region has 16 residues. The trim removed 5 bases at V and 0 bases at J, leaving 6 bases unmatched. The germline V gene has CDR1 SGHAT and CDR2 FQNNGV. The CDR3 DNA reads TGTGCCAGCAGCCGAAGGACTAGCGAGAGCACAGATACGCAGTATTTT. Its translation: CASSRRTSESTDTQYF. Drawing the rest from reference TRBV11-2 and TRBJ2-3, the complete variable domain is EAGVAQSPRYKIIEKRQSVAFWCNPISGHATLYWYQQILGQGPKLLIQFQNNGVVDDSQLPKDRFSAERLKGVDSTLKIQPAKLEDSAVYLCASSRRTSESTDTQYFGPGTRLTVL.

The chain combines TRBV29-1 with TRBJ2-3, with 7 bases matching TRBD2. The CDR3 spans 13 residues. Germline loops: CDR1 SQVTM, CDR2 ANQGSEA. Trimming at V came to 4 bases and at J to 11 bases, leaving 12 bases not matched to a gene. The CDR3 sequence is CSVVLGGINEQYF. The CDR3 bases are TGCAGCGTTGTTCTGGGAGGGATCAATGAGCAGTATTTT.

A note on this clonotype: Possible read error: a much larger clone is one base away. The chain has TRBV19 and TRBJ1-2; 10 bases fit TRBD1. CDR1 is LNHDA and CDR2 is SQIVND in the germline V gene (reference sequence). The CDR3 is made up of 13 amino acids. J was trimmed by 9 bases and V by 6 bases; bases with no gene match: 7. In nucleotides, the CDR3 is TGTGCCAGTAGCCTGGACAGGGGGTTTAGCTACACCTTC. The encoded protein is CASSLDRGFSYTF.

Notes on this clonotype: This likely comes from a read error, as the CDR3 has no conserved phenylalanine or tryptophan at its end. The V and J genes are TRBV10-1 and TRBJ2-7, with D perhaps TRBD1 (5 bases). Germline lookup yields CDR1 WNHNN and CDR2 SYGVQD (reference sequence). The CDR3 runs to 14 residues. This chain's CDR3 is CASVSGGATYEQYL. DNA for the CDR3: TGTGCCAGCGTCTCAGGTGGGGCAACCTACGAGCAGTACCTC.

Regarding this clonotype: A junction end diverges from the germline sequence, so it may reflect a read error. The chain uses TRBV7-2 and TRBJ1-6; TRBD1 matches at 8 bases. There are 14 residues in the CDR3. In germline, CDR1 is SGHTA, CDR2 FQGNSA. For the CDR3, the DNA is TGTGCTAGCAGGGGGCGAACGGAAAATTCACCCCTCCACTTT. Protein sequence: CASRGRTENSPLHF. The complete variable domain, with remaining parts taken from reference TRBV7-2 and TRBJ1-6, reads GAGVSQSPSNKVTEKGKDVELRCDPISGHTALYWYRQSLGQGLEFLIYFQGNSAPDKSGLPSDRFSAERTGGSVSTLTIQRTQQEDSAVYLCASRGRTENSPLHFGNGTRLTVT.

This clonotype was seen a few times. V and J are TRBV6-2 or TRBV6-3 and TRBJ2-1; 11 bases match TRBD2. The V gene end was trimmed by 3 bases and the J gene end by 6 bases; junction bases not matched to a gene: 7. The CDR3 runs to 16 residues. From germline, CDR1 is MNHEY and CDR2 SVGEGT. This CDR3 reads CASSYGSGGGFNEQFF. DNA for the CDR3: TGTGCCAGCAGTTATGGTAGCGGGGGGGGTTTCAATGAGCAGTTCTTC.

The chain links TRBV2 to TRBJ1-1, with 9 bases aligning to TRBD1. With V trimmed by 6 bases and J by 11 bases, 7 bases remained unmatched. The CDR3 consists of 12 residues. Germline CDR1 and CDR2: SNHLY and FYNNEI. CDR3 bases: TGTGCCAGCAGGTCGGGACAGGGCTCCGCTTTCTTT. This sequence encodes CASRSGQGSAFF.